These T cell receptor beta chains were read from a single sample in a study of liver allograft versus peripheral blood T cells. MiXCR, run by TCRdb on the reads, gives a single entry per CDR3 protein. The sample has over 7,000 distinct CDR3 sequences, roughly 18% seen once. The receptors were gathered from a human patient who had a liver transplant. Among the T cells, some may be from the graft donor. The CDR3 runs from the conserved cysteine through the conserved F or W. Each record gives: CDR3 DNA, CDR3 protein, clone size, J gene, D gene, V gene. D genes are given only for firm matches. Only some rows state a clone size, as once, few, many or a class for expanded clones.

TGTGCCAGCAGTTTAGCGCTGTTGGTTGGAGCAGATACGCAGTATTTT | CASSLALLVGADTQYF | few | TRBJ2-3 | . | TRBV12-3/TRBV12-4
TGTGCCAGTTACAGGGATAGCAATCAGCCCCAGCATTTT | CASYRDSNQPQHF | medium-sized | TRBJ1-5 | . | TRBV28
TGCGCCAGCAGGCGGACAGGGGGCGCTAACTATGGCTACACCTTC | CASRRTGGANYGYTF | many | TRBJ1-2 | TRBD1 | TRBV5-1
TGTGCCAGTAGTATGAGGGGTTGGAACACTGAAGCTTTCTTT | CASSMRGWNTEAFF | many | TRBJ1-1 | . | TRBV19
TGTGCCAGCAGCGAGGGGGGGATCTGGAATTCACCCCTCCACTTT | CASSEGGIWNSPLHF | . | TRBJ1-6 | . | TRBV3-1
TGTGCCAGCAGCCTTGCGGACAGAAGCTCCTACGAGCAGTACTTC | CASSLADRSSYEQYF | . | TRBJ2-7 | . | TRBV3-1
TGTGCCAGCAGCATACTAGCGGGAGGGCGAAGTGAGCAGTTCTTC | CASSILAGGRSEQFF | many | TRBJ2-1 | TRBD2 | TRBV7-9
TGTGCCAGCAGGCGGGACAGGGCCCGTCAAGAGACCCAGTACTTC | CASRRDRARQETQYF | many | TRBJ2-5 | TRBD1 | TRBV6-5
TGTGCCACCAGCAGAGATTGGAGACAACCCTACGAGCAGTACTTC | CATSRDWRQPYEQYF | medium-sized | TRBJ2-7 | . | TRBV15
TGCGCCAGCAGTCCGGGTATAACCTTTACCTACGAGCAGTACTTC | CASSPGITFTYEQYF | . | TRBJ2-7 | . | TRBV5-1
TGTGCCAGCAGCGAAGAGGGGGGTTCCCGCATGAACTTC | CASSEEGGSRMNF | medium-sized | TRBJ2-5 | . | TRBV7-2
TGTGCCAGCAGTTACTTCTACGAGCAGTACTTC | CASSYFYEQYF | many | TRBJ2-7 | . | TRBV6-6
TGTGCCAGCAGTTTATCGTTGAGTAGCCATGAGCAGTTCTTC | CASSLSLSSHEQFF | medium-sized | TRBJ2-1 | . | TRBV27
TGTGCCAGCAGCCAACAAGGACTCATAGCTTTCTTT | CASSQQGLIAFF | few | TRBJ1-1 | . | TRBV7-2
TGTGCCAGCAGTGAGGGCTCGTCCTACAATGAGCAGTTCTTC | CASSEGSSYNEQFF | medium-sized | TRBJ2-1 | . | TRBV6-1
TGCAGTGCTTCTCGCTACATGAACACTGAAGCTTTCTTT | CSASRYMNTEAFF | medium-sized | TRBJ1-1 | . | TRBV20-1
TGTGCCAGCAGTGAATATAGTATGCTGGGCTCCTACGAGCAGTACTTC | CASSEYSMLGSYEQYF | many | TRBJ2-7 | . | TRBV6-1
TGTGCCAGCAGTTGGACAGGGGGTACTAACACCGGGGAGCTGTTTTTT | CASSWTGGTNTGELFF | many | TRBJ2-2 | TRBD1 | TRBV6-5
TGTGCCAGCAGCTTGGTGGGGGGGGGAGATACGCAGTATTTT | CASSLVGGGDTQYF | few | TRBJ2-3 | TRBD2 | TRBV12-3/TRBV12-4
TGTGCCAGTAGTCCATCAGGGACGGCTAATGAAAAACTGTTTTTT | CASSPSGTANEKLFF | medium-sized | TRBJ1-4 | . | TRBV19
TGTGCCAGCACCCGGGGGCCTCAGCCCCAGCATTTT | CASTRGPQPQHF | medium-sized | TRBJ1-5 | . | TRBV6-5
TGCGCCAGCAGCTCTAGCGGGCCGAGTCCCGGGGAGCTGTTTTTT | CASSSSGPSPGELFF | many | TRBJ2-2 | TRBD2 | TRBV5-1
TGTGCCAGCAGCAATCCAGGGGGCCCTAACTATGGCTACACCTTC | CASSNPGGPNYGYTF | medium-sized | TRBJ1-2 | TRBD1 | TRBV9
TGTGCCAGCAGTAAACTTCGGACTAGCGGGGGAGCTGGTGAGCAGTTCTTC | CASSKLRTSGGAGEQFF | many | TRBJ2-1 | TRBD2 | TRBV6-5
TGCAGTGCTAGGGGCAGACGCTCCTACAATGAGCAGTTCTTC | CSARGRRSYNEQFF | many | TRBJ2-1 | . | TRBV20-1
TGTGCCAGCAGCCGTATCCAGGGGTCGGGGGAGCAGTACTTC | CASSRIQGSGEQYF | . | TRBJ2-7 | . | TRBV12-3/TRBV12-4
TGTGCCAGCGCTAGAGGGGATGGAAACACCATATATTTT | CASARGDGNTIYF | medium-sized | TRBJ1-3 | . | TRBV6-6
TGTGCCAGCAGACTCGGGGAGGCGGTTCTTGGGAACTATGGCTACACCTTC | CASRLGEAVLGNYGYTF | medium-sized | TRBJ1-2 | . | TRBV6-5
TGCAGTGCTAGGTGGGGGGGTTTGGGAAATCAGCCCCAGCATTTT | CSARWGGLGNQPQHF | medium-sized | TRBJ1-5 | . | TRBV20-1
TGTGCCAGCAGCTTCGGGCAGGGGCTCGAGCAGTACTTC | CASSFGQGLEQYF | . | TRBJ2-7 | . | TRBV7-2
TGTGCCAGCACCAGGGGACGGGGTTCACCCCTCCACTTT | CASTRGRGSPLHF | many | TRBJ1-6 | . | TRBV6-5
TGTGCCAGCAGTTTATGGGGGGGGCAGATCACCGGGGAGCTGTTTTTT | CASSLWGGQITGELFF | medium-sized | TRBJ2-2 | . | TRBV28
TGTGCCAGCAGCCAAGATAGGAACACTGAAGCTTTCTTT | CASSQDRNTEAFF | . | TRBJ1-1 | . | TRBV14
TGTGCCAGCAGTTACCCCCAGAACTCCTCTGGAAACACCATATATTTT | CASSYPQNSSGNTIYF | many | TRBJ1-3 | . | TRBV6-7
TGTGCCAGCAGTCCGGACAGGGTTGGTTCACCCCTCCACTTT | CASSPDRVGSPLHF | once | TRBJ1-6 | TRBD1 | TRBV2
TGTGCCAGCACCATCTACATGGGGGGAGGGGGTGAAGCTTTCTTT | CASTIYMGGGGEAFF | few | TRBJ1-1 | . | TRBV12-3/TRBV12-4
TGTGCCAGCAGCTACTCAGGGACCGGGGAGCTGTTTTTT | CASSYSGTGELFF | medium-sized | TRBJ2-2 | . | TRBV5-4
TGTGCCAGCAGTCCCGGAGGGGTATGGGATTCACCCCTCCACTTT | CASSPGGVWDSPLHF | many | TRBJ1-6 | . | TRBV28
TGTGCCAGCTCAGCGGACCCTAATCAGCCCCAGCATTTT | CASSADPNQPQHF | many | TRBJ1-5 | . | TRBV18
TGCAGTACAACCGCAGCAACTAATGAAAAACTGTTTTTT | CSTTAATNEKLFF | many | TRBJ1-4 | . | TRBV20-1
TGCAGTGCTACAGCTCCCGACAGGCGGAATGAGCAGTTCTTC | CSATAPDRRNEQFF | many | TRBJ2-1 | . | TRBV20-1
TGTGCCAGCAGCTTGGGGTCAGGGGCGAACTATGGCTACACCTTC | CASSLGSGANYGYTF | medium-sized | TRBJ1-2 | . | TRBV5-6
TGTGCCAGCAATGGGAACGGGGGAAGCTCCTACAATGAGCAGTTCTTC | CASNGNGGSSYNEQFF | few | TRBJ2-1 | . | TRBV2
TGCAGTGCTAGGCAGGGGGAATACGAGCAGTACTTC | CSARQGEYEQYF | many | TRBJ2-7 | TRBD1 | TRBV20-1
TGTGCCAGCAGTGAATTAGAGGGGACACCCGGTTTAAACACTGAAGCTTTCTTT | CASSELEGTPGLNTEAFF | once | TRBJ1-1 | . | TRBV2
TGCAGTGCTAGCCAGGGGAATAACTATGGCTACACCTTC | CSASQGNNYGYTF | medium-sized | TRBJ1-2 | . | TRBV20-1
TGTGCCAGTAGCTTACAGGGTTTCGGGGAAGAGACCCAGTACTTC | CASSLQGFGEETQYF | many | TRBJ2-5 | . | TRBV19
TGCAGTGCCCCCGTAGCTTTCTTT | CSAPVAFF | . | TRBJ1-1 | . | TRBV20-1
TGTGCCACTACCATGGGACTGAACTATGGCTACACCTTC | CATTMGLNYGYTF | medium-sized | TRBJ1-2 | . | TRBV19
TGCAGTGCCACGACAGGGACCGCCAAAAACATTCAGTACTTC | CSATTGTAKNIQYF | many | TRBJ2-4 | TRBD1 | TRBV20-1
TGTGCCAGCAGCTTAGATCAGGGTGGCCAGCCCCAGCATTTT | CASSLDQGGQPQHF | . | TRBJ1-5 | . | TRBV11-2
TGTGCCAGCAGCGTAGGTCAGGACAGCTCCTACGAGCAGTACTTC | CASSVGQDSSYEQYF | . | TRBJ2-7 | . | TRBV9
TGTGCCAGTAGTATAAGGGGCTACGAGCAGTACTTC | CASSIRGYEQYF | many | TRBJ2-7 | . | TRBV19
TGTGCCATCCAACTAGCGGGGGACACAGATACGCAGTATTTT | CAIQLAGDTDTQYF | medium-sized | TRBJ2-3 | TRBD2 | TRBV10-3
TGTGCCATCAAATCAGGGAATTTAGAAGAGCAGTACTTC | CAIKSGNLEEQYF | medium-sized | TRBJ2-7 | . | TRBV10-3
TGTGCCAGTAGGGCAAATAGCAATCAGCCCCAGCATTTT | CASRANSNQPQHF | medium-sized | TRBJ1-5 | . | TRBV19
TGTGCCAGCAGCCAAGCCGGCTATGGCTACACCTTC | CASSQAGYGYTF | . | TRBJ1-2 | . | TRBV14
TGTGCCAGCAGCTTAGTCGAAGGGTCTGGCTACACCTTC | CASSLVEGSGYTF | medium-sized | TRBJ1-2 | . | TRBV7-9
TGTGCCAGCAGCTTAGCCGAGTATGAGCAGTTCTTC | CASSLAEYEQFF | many | TRBJ2-1 | . | TRBV11-1